There are a few counts of the clone carrying this T cell receptor beta chain. This CDR3 contains 15 residues. Between the trimmed V and J ends, which lost 4 bases and 6 bases, there was a span of 19 bases. From germline, CDR1 is SGHKS and CDR2 YYEKEE (reference sequence). Samples had at least 7 million PBMCs isolated from them. It was with a sample-barcoded 5' primer and a J-beta primer mix that a second PCR of about 6 to 11 cycles was run. Via MiXCR, TCRdb re-called the 5' RACE reads, giving one row per CDR3 protein. The table has around 800,000 distinct CDR3 sequences, roughly 46% seen once. The sample originates from a study of blood T cells in healthy people across ages.

The sequenced sample was blood. The sequence was collected from a man older than 75 in good health. The chain employs TRBV5-5 and TRBJ1-2; D not certain. The CDR3 sequence is CASSNRSNSANGYTF. The CDR3 DNA follows: TGTGCCAGCAGCAACCGTTCAAATAGCGCAAATGGCTACACCTTC.